This T cell receptor (beta chain) was recorded in a study of PD-L1 blockade in urothelial cancer. About the research overall: Samples of blood were analyzed 3 weeks (second dose) and 6 weeks after treatment start. Per blood sample, T cells had a median of roughly 150,000.

This CDR3 contains 14 residues. Germline V gene sequence: CDR1 ENHRY, CDR2 SYGVKD. Trimming cost V 9 bases and J 4 bases; bases outside gene matches: 8. Time point noted: pretreatment peripheral blood. Samples were collected from each patient before treatment and during treatment. Each patient gave between 1 and 8 of them in total. Repertoires were generated with immunoSEQ multiplex PCR, while TCRdb's copy carries only in-frame clones and drops some. The sample includes more than 85,000 clones, about nine tenths of them seen just once. The TCR sequence derives from a man aged 55 to 69 with urothelial cancer. This material consisted of PBMCs, taken around atezolizumab (anti-PD-L1) treatment. The V call is TRBV10-3, the J call TRBJ2-2, with 7 bases matching TRBD2. CDR3 protein: CAMNGGFSTGELFF. In DNA form, the CDR3 reads TGTGCCATGAACGGGGGGTTTAGCACCGGGGAGCTGTTTTTT.